The present T cell receptor (beta chain) was sequenced within a study of molecular identifiers for immune sequencing clone quantification (dated by TCRdb to 2016 to 2019). As for the study more broadly: In a replicate experiment, RNA from 20,000 or 100,000 naive CD8 T cells was split into five aliquots, four of which were sequenced. This methods study benchmarked molecular-identifier clustering-based TCR repertoire sequencing (MIDCIRS) and TCR RNA copy counting, using CD8 T cells to do so.

This clonotype was found a few times. Its antigen is unknown. No base-level quality is on record; no much larger clone is a single base apart. The CDR3 covers 15 residues, taking in both the cysteine and the phenylalanine. The CDR3 DNA has 45 bases and is translated from base 1. Trimming costs V 5 bases and J 0 bases, and their ends lie 12 bases apart. Based on the germline V gene, the CDR1 and CDR2 sequences are SGDLS and YYNGEE. Naive CD8 T cell libraries were made from about 21,000 to 970,000 sorted cells using 10%, 30% or 50% of purified RNA. Naive CD8 T cells, defined as CD8+CD4-CCR7+CD45RA+, were FACS-sorted into RLT Plus buffer on a BD FACSAria II. Detection sensitivity was tested by spiking Jurkat RNA equal to over 8 TCR copies' worth into samples containing 20,000-1,000,000 naive CD8 T cells. CD8 T cells were enriched with RosetteSep CD8+ T Cell Enrichment Cocktail and Ficoll-Paque, followed by ACK red cell lysis.

The library was produced with PCR. TCRdb names NextSeq 500 as the instrument used. Bulk TCR libraries were generated as previously described, with the TCR primers listed in Table S5 used. Total RNA was purified with the Qiagen AllPrep DNA/RNA kit. Before any analysis, reads coming from multiple sequencing runs of the same library were combined into one pool. In the source study's methods: Only reads with exact TCR constant sequence were kept, trimmed to 150 nt, and grouped by their 12-nt molecular barcodes. Reads within each barcode group were sub-clustered using a 15% Levenshtein threshold, and quality-weighted consensus sequences were constructed for each RNA molecule. Non-functional sequences were removed, as were lower-count sequences one edit away from another. Barcode sub-clusters with fewer than 20% of the maximum read count were removed, based on fitting two negative binomial distributions. TCRdb reprocessed the public reads (quality trimming at Q25 with fastp, clone calling with MiXCR) and kept in-frame beta chains. All rows with the same CDR3 protein become a single entry with the most common DNA and genes. The V and J calls come from TCRdb's annotation, not from the publication. The sample table holds around 470,000 distinct CDR3 sequences, of which roughly 26% were seen once. In total, the top ten clones hold around 0.8% of the sample.

Findings and caveats that apply to the study as a whole: Even against a background of some 1 million naive CD8 T cells, spiked-in Jurkat TCR RNA amounting to a single cell's worth was reported to be detectable. Modeling indicated around 3.2 TCR RNA copies recovered per cell, compared with around 11 by digital PCR, which implies a capture efficiency of 25% to 35%. The naive libraries included spiked-in Jurkat TCR RNA (10 copies' worth), and this Jurkat TCR RNA is not part of the donor repertoire. The sizes of highly expanded clones could end up underestimated when identical TCR molecules share a barcode. In CMV-specific effector cells, clones with more than 20 RNA copies contained over 97% of molecules, whereas in naive cells such clones contained under 1% of molecules. When barcode sub-clustering was not used, chimeric consensus sequences inflated TCR diversity, with chimeras reaching as high as 47%.

The sequenced sample was naive CD8+ T cells from blood, with Jurkat cell RNA spiked in. The sample's cell subset or site label, decoded: FACS-sorted CD8+CD4-CCR7+CD45RA+ naive T cells. Recombination connected TRBV9 to TRBJ2-1; the D gene is perhaps TRBD2, on 5 matching bases. The sequence came from a human donor in good health. Some libraries in this study had Jurkat cell RNA spiked in. The CDR3 region: CASRRDGSSYNEQFF. The sequence in DNA is TGTGCCAGCAGACGGGATGGAAGCTCCTACAATGAGCAGTTCTTC. The reference TRBV9 and TRBJ2-1 proteins fill in what lies around the CDR3, so the full variable domain reads DSGVTQTPKHLITATGQRVTLRCSPRSGDLSVYWYQQSLDQGLQFLIQYYNGEERAKGNILERFSAQQFPDLHSELNLSSLELGDSALYFCASRRDGSSYNEQFFGPGTRLTVL.